What follows describes a single T cell receptor (beta chain). Its antigen is unknown. One end of the junction does not line up with germline, which may come from a read error. Specified treatment: roughly 10-day PBMC culture with coronavirus spike peptide pools or control peptides (ViraFEST assay). ViraFEST sequenced TCRs after peptide-pool expansion of antigen-specific T cells. Once obtained from cultured CD4+ T cells, the DNA was sequenced using the Oncomine TCR Beta short-read assay. TCRdb processed the PCR reads anew with MiXCR; each CDR3 protein has one entry. The table has 8,000 to 9,000 distinct CDR3 sequences, approximately 70% seen once; the top ten hold around a third. The source of the sample is a study of vaccination and CD4 T cells after COVID-19. On the study more broadly: Stimuli were overlapping spike peptide pools of SARS-CoV-2 and three common cold coronaviruses (HCoV-NL63, HCoV-OC43, HCoV-229E). Controls had a CEFX pool, an HIV-1 Nef pool, or no peptide added. Study-wide findings and caveats: Recorded median SARS-CoV-2-reactive clonotype numbers increased from around 19 to 38 without reaching significance.

The TCR was taken from a human donor who had recovered from COVID-19. The sequenced sample was CD4+ T cells from blood, cultured in vitro.

Here the CDR3 DNA reads TGCGCCAGCAGTGACAGGGGTCGGGCTGGGAATTCACCCCTCCACTTT. This translates into CASSDRGRAGNSPLHF. The V gene is TRBV6-1, the J gene TRBJ1-6; the match to TRBD1 covers 8 bases. The CDR3 spans 16 residues. Germline values: CDR1 MNHNS, CDR2 SASEGT.